A selection of T cell receptor beta chains follows, all from one sample in a study of cytomegalovirus exposure and HLA in healthy donors. Profiled with immunoSEQ multiplex PCR; TCRdb holds only in-frame clones, not every one. The table has approximately 100,000 clones, around 80% seen once. Material: PBMCs. Receptors originate from a woman between 50 and 59 years old in good health and CMV-seropositive. Each CDR3 is given with its conserved first and last residue. Fields, in order: D gene, V gene, clone size, J gene, CDR3 DNA, CDR3 protein. A D gene is named only where the DNA matches it firmly. Only some rows state a clone size, as once, few, many or a class for expanded clones.

d_call: .; v_call: TRBV20-1; clone_size: .; j_call: TRBJ1-2; cdr3_nt: TGCAGTGCGCCGGGGGTCGGGGGCTACACCTTC; cdr3_aa: CSAPGVGGYTF
d_call: TRBD2; v_call: TRBV11-2; clone_size: .; j_call: TRBJ2-1; cdr3_nt: TGTGCCAGCAGCTTAGTAGCGGGCGGTAACAATGAGCAGTTCTTC; cdr3_aa: CASSLVAGGNNEQFF
d_call: TRBD2; v_call: TRBV9; clone_size: once; j_call: TRBJ2-1; cdr3_nt: TGTGCCAGCAGCGTAGATGGTTCGGCGGGAGTCAATGAGCAGTTCTTC; cdr3_aa: CASSVDGSAGVNEQFF
d_call: TRBD2; v_call: TRBV10-2; clone_size: .; j_call: TRBJ2-5; cdr3_nt: TGCGCCAGCAGTGATGGGTCGGGACTAGGGGTCCGGGAGACCCAGTACTTC; cdr3_aa: CASSDGSGLGVRETQYF
d_call: .; v_call: TRBV18; clone_size: .; j_call: TRBJ1-3; cdr3_nt: TGTGCCAGCTCACCGTCGATACGGGGCTCTGGAAACACCATATATTTT; cdr3_aa: CASSPSIRGSGNTIYF
d_call: TRBD2; v_call: TRBV30; clone_size: .; j_call: TRBJ2-1; cdr3_nt: TGTGCCTGGAGTGCCGGACTAGGAGAGGCCCAGTTCTTC; cdr3_aa: CAWSAGLGEAQFF
d_call: TRBD1; v_call: TRBV29-1; clone_size: .; j_call: TRBJ2-1; cdr3_nt: TGCAGCGTCGACGGGACAGGGAGGAATGAGCAGTTCTTC; cdr3_aa: CSVDGTGRNEQFF
d_call: .; v_call: TRBV15; clone_size: .; j_call: TRBJ2-7; cdr3_nt: TGTGCCACCAGCCCCACCCCAGGCAGGGGCAGCTCCTACGAGCAGTACTTC; cdr3_aa: CATSPTPGRGSSYEQYF
d_call: .; v_call: TRBV7-6; clone_size: .; j_call: TRBJ2-1; cdr3_nt: TGTGCCAGCAGCTTAGCCCAGAGGGAGGAGCAGTTCTTC; cdr3_aa: CASSLAQREEQFF
d_call: TRBD1; v_call: TRBV30; clone_size: once; j_call: TRBJ1-1; cdr3_nt: TGTGCCTGGAGTCTTACGACAGGGAGGACTGAAGCTTTCTTT; cdr3_aa: CAWSLTTGRTEAFF
d_call: TRBD2; v_call: TRBV29-1; clone_size: few; j_call: TRBJ2-3; cdr3_nt: TGCAGCGTTGAAGCACTAGCGGGGGTCTCATCTTCTAGCACAGATACGCAGTATTTT; cdr3_aa: CSVEALAGVSSSSTDTQYF
d_call: .; v_call: TRBV5-6; clone_size: .; j_call: TRBJ2-2; cdr3_nt: TGTGCCAGCAGCGCGCGACAGATAGAAGGGGTGGGGGAGCTGTTTTTT; cdr3_aa: CASSARQIEGVGELFF
d_call: TRBD2; v_call: TRBV5-4; clone_size: once; j_call: TRBJ2-7; cdr3_nt: TGTGCCAGCGGACTAGCGGGAGACGCTAGCGAGCAGTACTTC; cdr3_aa: CASGLAGDASEQYF
d_call: TRBD1; v_call: TRBV2; clone_size: .; j_call: TRBJ1-2; cdr3_nt: TGTGCCAGCGTTCCGGGACAGGGGGCGTCCGGCTACACCTTC; cdr3_aa: CASVPGQGASGYTF
d_call: .; v_call: TRBV15; clone_size: .; j_call: TRBJ1-1; cdr3_nt: TGTGCCACCAGCAGAGATCGGGGCACTGAAGCTTTCTTT; cdr3_aa: CATSRDRGTEAFF
d_call: .; v_call: TRBV6-1; clone_size: once; j_call: TRBJ1-5; cdr3_nt: TGTGCCAGCAGTGAAGTCGGGATCTGGAGCAATCAGCCCCAGCATTTT; cdr3_aa: CASSEVGIWSNQPQHF
d_call: TRBD2; v_call: TRBV7-8; clone_size: .; j_call: TRBJ2-1; cdr3_nt: TGTGCCAGCAGCCCAGCAGGGACTAGCGGGGGTGCTCTATCTAGGTCCTACAATGAGCAGTTCTTC; cdr3_aa: CASSPAGTSGGALSRSYNEQFF
d_call: .; v_call: TRBV6-1; clone_size: .; j_call: TRBJ2-1; cdr3_nt: TGTGCCAGCAGTGAAGCGCGGGCGGCGCGTGAGCAGTTCTTC; cdr3_aa: CASSEARAAREQFF
d_call: .; v_call: TRBV4-2; clone_size: .; j_call: TRBJ2-3; cdr3_nt: TGTGCCAGCAGCCAAGACGGCTCGAGCGACTCCACAGATACGCAGTATTTT; cdr3_aa: CASSQDGSSDSTDTQYF
d_call: TRBD2; v_call: TRBV7-9; clone_size: .; j_call: TRBJ2-1; cdr3_nt: TGTGCCAGCAGCTTAGGGGGCGGGAGGGCCTACAATGAGCAGTTCTTC; cdr3_aa: CASSLGGGRAYNEQFF
d_call: .; v_call: TRBV7-3; clone_size: .; j_call: TRBJ1-2; cdr3_nt: TGTGCCAGCAGCGGAGGGGATGGCTATGGCTACACCTTC; cdr3_aa: CASSGGDGYGYTF
d_call: .; v_call: TRBV19; clone_size: few; j_call: TRBJ1-3; cdr3_nt: TGTGCCAGTAGTATGGGGGCCAGCTCTGGAAACACCATATATTTT; cdr3_aa: CASSMGASSGNTIYF
d_call: .; v_call: TRBV19; clone_size: .; j_call: TRBJ1-4; cdr3_nt: TGTGCCAGTAGTGCGAGAAGTGCAACTAATGAAAAACTGTTTTTT; cdr3_aa: CASSARSATNEKLFF
d_call: .; v_call: TRBV7-9; clone_size: .; j_call: TRBJ1-6; cdr3_nt: TGTGCCAGCAGCTTAGTGACAGGCTCGCCCTATTCACCCCTCCACTTT; cdr3_aa: CASSLVTGSPYSPLHF
d_call: .; v_call: TRBV7-7; clone_size: .; j_call: TRBJ2-2; cdr3_nt: TGTGCTAGCAGCTTGCGGGGGCAAGGGACCGGGGAGCTGTTTTTT; cdr3_aa: CASSLRGQGTGELFF
d_call: .; v_call: TRBV5-1; clone_size: few; j_call: TRBJ1-2; cdr3_nt: TGCGCCAGCCGGGAGGCTAACTATGGCTACACCTTC; cdr3_aa: CASREANYGYTF
d_call: .; v_call: TRBV5-1; clone_size: few; j_call: TRBJ2-3; cdr3_nt: TGCGCCAGCAGCTTAGGGGCGAACACAGATACGCAGTATTTT; cdr3_aa: CASSLGANTDTQYF
d_call: TRBD1; v_call: TRBV15; clone_size: .; j_call: TRBJ2-5; cdr3_nt: TGTGCCACCAGAAGTCTCGGGACAGGGTTGGAGACCCAGTACTTC; cdr3_aa: CATRSLGTGLETQYF
d_call: TRBD1; v_call: TRBV5-1; clone_size: .; j_call: TRBJ1-1; cdr3_nt: TGCGCCAGCAGCTTGGCCGGGACAGTGAACACTGAAGCTTTCTTT; cdr3_aa: CASSLAGTVNTEAFF
d_call: TRBD1; v_call: TRBV30; clone_size: .; j_call: TRBJ1-5; cdr3_nt: TGTGCCTGGAGCTCCGGGACAGTGCCTAGCAATCAGCCCCAGCATTTT; cdr3_aa: CAWSSGTVPSNQPQHF
d_call: .; v_call: TRBV20-1; clone_size: once; j_call: TRBJ1-1; cdr3_nt: TGCAGTGTCGCAGGAAACACTGAAGCTTTCTTT; cdr3_aa: CSVAGNTEAFF
d_call: TRBD1; v_call: TRBV6-1; clone_size: .; j_call: TRBJ1-3; cdr3_nt: TGTGCCAGCAGGGATGTGACAGGGGCCGGAAACACCATATATTTT; cdr3_aa: CASRDVTGAGNTIYF
d_call: TRBD1; v_call: TRBV10-1; clone_size: .; j_call: TRBJ2-7; cdr3_nt: TGCGCCAGCAGCTCCTCTCGACAGGGACAGTACTTC; cdr3_aa: CASSSSRQGQYF
d_call: TRBD1; v_call: TRBV6-1; clone_size: .; j_call: TRBJ2-1; cdr3_nt: TGTGCCAGCAGAGAACAGGGGGCGGTCTACAATGAGCAGTTCTTC; cdr3_aa: CASREQGAVYNEQFF
d_call: .; v_call: TRBV10-3; clone_size: .; j_call: TRBJ2-7; cdr3_nt: TGTGCCATCAGTGAGTCGATGTTGGACAGTCCTATAGGCGAGCAGTACTTC; cdr3_aa: CAISESMLDSPIGEQYF
d_call: TRBD1; v_call: TRBV4-2; clone_size: .; j_call: TRBJ1-1; cdr3_nt: TGTGCCAGCAGCCCTCACCAGATGGACAGGGGGAACACTGAAGCTTTCTTT; cdr3_aa: CASSPHQMDRGNTEAFF
d_call: .; v_call: TRBV29-1; clone_size: .; j_call: TRBJ1-1; cdr3_nt: TGCAGCGTAAACCGGGTCTCGAACACTGAAGCTTTCTTT; cdr3_aa: CSVNRVSNTEAFF
d_call: TRBD2; v_call: TRBV11-2; clone_size: large; j_call: TRBJ2-7; cdr3_nt: TGTGCCAGCAGCCCTAGGACCGTACTAGCGGGGGACTCCTACGAGCAGTACTTC; cdr3_aa: CASSPRTVLAGDSYEQYF
d_call: .; v_call: TRBV10-3; clone_size: .; j_call: TRBJ1-3; cdr3_nt: TGTGCCATCAGTGAGTCCACATTTGGAAACACCATATATTTT; cdr3_aa: CAISESTFGNTIYF
d_call: .; v_call: TRBV27; clone_size: .; j_call: TRBJ1-1; cdr3_nt: TGTGCCAGCATCGGTGGGAACACTGAAGCTTTCTTT; cdr3_aa: CASIGGNTEAFF
d_call: TRBD2; v_call: TRBV2; clone_size: once; j_call: TRBJ2-1; cdr3_nt: TGTGCCAGCAAGCGGGGGGGCCCTGATGAGCAGTTCTTC; cdr3_aa: CASKRGGPDEQFF
d_call: TRBD2; v_call: TRBV2; clone_size: .; j_call: TRBJ2-7; cdr3_nt: TGTGCCAGCAATCCCTTATCGGCGGGAGGCGAGCAGTACTTC; cdr3_aa: CASNPLSAGGEQYF
d_call: .; v_call: TRBV7-2; clone_size: .; j_call: TRBJ1-4; cdr3_nt: TGTGCCAGCAGCACAGGGATCTCGCAAAAACTGTTTTTT; cdr3_aa: CASSTGISQKLFF
d_call: TRBD2; v_call: TRBV7-3; clone_size: .; j_call: TRBJ2-1; cdr3_nt: TGTGCCAGCAGCTCTCCCGGGACTAGCCCCTACAATGAGCAGTTCTTC; cdr3_aa: CASSSPGTSPYNEQFF
d_call: .; v_call: TRBV15; clone_size: .; j_call: TRBJ1-2; cdr3_nt: TGTGCCACCAGCAGAGATCAGGCCTATCGTGGCTACACCTTC; cdr3_aa: CATSRDQAYRGYTF